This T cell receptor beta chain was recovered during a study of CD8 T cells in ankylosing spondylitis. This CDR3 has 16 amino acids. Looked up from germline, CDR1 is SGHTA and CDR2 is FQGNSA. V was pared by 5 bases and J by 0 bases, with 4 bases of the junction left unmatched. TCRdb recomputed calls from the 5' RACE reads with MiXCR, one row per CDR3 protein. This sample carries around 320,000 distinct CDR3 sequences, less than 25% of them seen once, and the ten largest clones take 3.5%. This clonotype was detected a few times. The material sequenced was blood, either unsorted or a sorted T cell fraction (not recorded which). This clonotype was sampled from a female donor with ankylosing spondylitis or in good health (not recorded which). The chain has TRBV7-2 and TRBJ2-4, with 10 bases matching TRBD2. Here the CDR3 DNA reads TGTGCCAGCAGCCCTAGCGGGAGTATAGCCAAAAACATTCAGTACTTC. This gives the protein CASSPSGSIAKNIQYF.